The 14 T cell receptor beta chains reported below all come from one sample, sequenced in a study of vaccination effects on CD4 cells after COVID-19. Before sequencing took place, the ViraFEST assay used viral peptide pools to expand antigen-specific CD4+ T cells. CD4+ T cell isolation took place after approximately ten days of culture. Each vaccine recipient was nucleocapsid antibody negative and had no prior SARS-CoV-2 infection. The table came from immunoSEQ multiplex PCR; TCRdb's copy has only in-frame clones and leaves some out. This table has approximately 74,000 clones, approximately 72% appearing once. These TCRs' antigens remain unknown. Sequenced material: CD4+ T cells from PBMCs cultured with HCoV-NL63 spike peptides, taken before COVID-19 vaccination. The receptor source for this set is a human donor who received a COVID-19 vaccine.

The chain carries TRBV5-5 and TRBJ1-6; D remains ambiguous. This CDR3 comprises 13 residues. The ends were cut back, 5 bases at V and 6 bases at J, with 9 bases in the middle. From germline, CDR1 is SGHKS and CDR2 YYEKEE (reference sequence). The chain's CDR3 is CASSEGPNSPLHF. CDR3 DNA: TGTGCCAGCAGTGAAGGACCTAATTCACCCCTCCACTTT.

The CDR3 coding sequence is TGTGCCAGCAGTTCACAGGGAGCCGGAAACACCATATATTTT. Residues: CASSSQGAGNTIYF. V gene TRBV6-2 or TRBV6-3 combines with J gene TRBJ1-3; perhaps TRBD1 as D (6 bases). This CDR3 has 14 residues. V was shortened by 4 bases and J by 4 bases, with 11 bases between the two germline ends. Germline V gives CDR1 MNHEY, CDR2 SVGEGT.

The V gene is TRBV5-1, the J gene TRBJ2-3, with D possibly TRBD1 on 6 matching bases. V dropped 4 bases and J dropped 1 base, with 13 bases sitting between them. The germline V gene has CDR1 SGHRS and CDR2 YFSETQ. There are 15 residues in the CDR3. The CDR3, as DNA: TGCGCCAGCAGCCAAGGGGGATCGGGCACAGATACGCAGTATTTT. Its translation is CASSQGGSGTDTQYF.

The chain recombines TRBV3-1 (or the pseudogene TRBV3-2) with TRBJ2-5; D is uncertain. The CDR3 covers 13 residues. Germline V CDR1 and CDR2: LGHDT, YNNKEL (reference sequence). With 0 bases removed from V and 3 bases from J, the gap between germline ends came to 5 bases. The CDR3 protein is CASSQDAKETQYF. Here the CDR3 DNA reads TGTGCCAGCAGCCAAGATGCTAAAGAGACCCAGTACTTC.

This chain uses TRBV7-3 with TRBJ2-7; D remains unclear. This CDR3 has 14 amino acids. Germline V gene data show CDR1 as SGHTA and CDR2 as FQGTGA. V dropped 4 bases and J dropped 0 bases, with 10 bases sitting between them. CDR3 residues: CASSSRRSSYEQYV. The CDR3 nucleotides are TGTGCCAGCAGCTCACGACGGAGCTCCTACGAGCAGTACGTC.

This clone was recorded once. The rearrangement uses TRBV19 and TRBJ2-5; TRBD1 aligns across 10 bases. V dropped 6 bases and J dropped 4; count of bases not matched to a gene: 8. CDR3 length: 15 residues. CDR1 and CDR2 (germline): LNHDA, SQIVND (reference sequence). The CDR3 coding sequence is TGTGCCAGTAGACCCGGGACAGGGGTGTTAGAGACCCAGTACTTC. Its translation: CASRPGTGVLETQYF.

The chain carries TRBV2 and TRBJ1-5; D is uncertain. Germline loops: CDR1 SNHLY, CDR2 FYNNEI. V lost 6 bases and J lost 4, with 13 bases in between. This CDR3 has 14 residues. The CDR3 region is CASRVAGVNQPQHF. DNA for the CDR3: TGTGCCAGCAGGGTTGCCGGGGTAAATCAGCCCCAGCATTTT. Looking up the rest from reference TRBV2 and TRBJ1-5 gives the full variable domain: EPEVTQTPSHQVTQMGQEVILRCVPISNHLYFYWYRQILGQKVEFLVSFYNNEISEKSEIFDDQFSVERPDGSNFTLKIRSTKLEDSAMYFCASRVAGVNQPQHFGDGTRLSIL.

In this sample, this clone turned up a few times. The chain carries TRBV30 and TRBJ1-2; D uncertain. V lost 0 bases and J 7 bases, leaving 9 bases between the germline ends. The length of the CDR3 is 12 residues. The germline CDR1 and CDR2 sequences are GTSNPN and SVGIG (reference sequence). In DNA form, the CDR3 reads TGTGCCTGGAGTGTAAACTGGAGTGGCTACACCTTC. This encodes CAWSVNWSGYTF.

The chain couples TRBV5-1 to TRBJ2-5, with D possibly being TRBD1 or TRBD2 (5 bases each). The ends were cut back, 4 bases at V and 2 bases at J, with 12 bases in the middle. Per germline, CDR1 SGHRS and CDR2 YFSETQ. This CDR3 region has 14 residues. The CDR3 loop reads CASSAGTQQETQYF. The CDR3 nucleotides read TGCGCCAGCAGCGCCGGGACCCAGCAAGAGACCCAGTACTTC.

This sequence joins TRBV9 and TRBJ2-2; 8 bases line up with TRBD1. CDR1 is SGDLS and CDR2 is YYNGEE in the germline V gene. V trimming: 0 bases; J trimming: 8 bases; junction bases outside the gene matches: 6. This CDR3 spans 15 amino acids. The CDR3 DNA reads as TGTGCCAGCAGCGTAGCGACAGGGGTATTGGGGGAGCTGTTTTTT. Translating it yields CASSVATGVLGELFF.

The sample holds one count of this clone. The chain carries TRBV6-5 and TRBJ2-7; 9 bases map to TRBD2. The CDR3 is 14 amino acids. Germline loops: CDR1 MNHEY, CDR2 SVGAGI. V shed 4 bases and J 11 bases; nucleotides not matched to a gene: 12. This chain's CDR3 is CASSSPSSGGREYV. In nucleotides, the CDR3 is TGTGCCAGCAGTTCCCCGTCTAGCGGCGGGAGGGAGTACGTC.

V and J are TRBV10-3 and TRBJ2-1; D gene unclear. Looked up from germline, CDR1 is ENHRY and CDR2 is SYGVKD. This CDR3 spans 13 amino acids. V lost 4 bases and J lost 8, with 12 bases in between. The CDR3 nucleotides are TGTGCCATCAGTGGGACCGAGTACGATGAGCAGTTCTTC. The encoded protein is CAISGTEYDEQFF.

The DNA for the CDR3 is TGTGCCAGCAGCCAAGCTTGGGAAGGCACCGGGGAGCTGTTTTTT. Translating it yields CASSQAWEGTGELFF. V is TRBV14 and J is TRBJ2-2; unclear D gene. Trimming stripped 1 base from V and 4 bases from J, with 10 bases between. This CDR3 spans 15 amino acids. Germline V gene lookup returns CDR1 SGHDN and CDR2 FVKESK.

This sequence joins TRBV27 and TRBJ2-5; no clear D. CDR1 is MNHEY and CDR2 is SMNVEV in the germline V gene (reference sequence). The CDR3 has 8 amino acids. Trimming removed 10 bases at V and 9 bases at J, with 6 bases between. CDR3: CAITAQYF. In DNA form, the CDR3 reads TGTGCCATTACGGCCCAGTACTTC.